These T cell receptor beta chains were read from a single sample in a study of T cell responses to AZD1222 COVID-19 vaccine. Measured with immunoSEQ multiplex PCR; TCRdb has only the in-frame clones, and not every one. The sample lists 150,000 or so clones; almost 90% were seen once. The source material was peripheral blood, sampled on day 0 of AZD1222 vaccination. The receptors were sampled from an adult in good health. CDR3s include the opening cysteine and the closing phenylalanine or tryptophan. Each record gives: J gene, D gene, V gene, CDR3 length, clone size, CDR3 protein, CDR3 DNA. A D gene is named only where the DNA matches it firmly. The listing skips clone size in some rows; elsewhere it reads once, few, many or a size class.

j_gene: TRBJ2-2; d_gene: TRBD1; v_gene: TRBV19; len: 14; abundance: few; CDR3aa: CASSVDRGDGELFF; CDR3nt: TGTGCCAGTAGTGTGGACAGGGGTGACGGGGAGCTGTTTTTT
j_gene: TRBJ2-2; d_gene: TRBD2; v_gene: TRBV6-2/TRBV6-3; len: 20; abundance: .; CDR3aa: CASSQPPGLAGGRVTGELFF; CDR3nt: TGTGCCAGCAGTCAACCTCCGGGACTAGCGGGAGGGCGGGTCACCGGGGAGCTGTTTTTT
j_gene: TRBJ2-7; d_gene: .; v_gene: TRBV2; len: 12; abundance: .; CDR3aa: CASRTFGWEQYF; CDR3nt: TGTGCCAGCAGAACCTTTGGATGGGAGCAGTACTTC
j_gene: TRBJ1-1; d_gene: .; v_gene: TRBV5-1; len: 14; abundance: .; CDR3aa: CASSRDNMNTEAFF; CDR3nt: TGCGCCAGCAGCCGGGACAACATGAACACTGAAGCTTTCTTT
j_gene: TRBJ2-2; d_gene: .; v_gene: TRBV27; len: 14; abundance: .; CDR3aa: CASSRSWGTGELFF; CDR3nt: TGTGCCAGCAGCCGAAGCTGGGGCACCGGGGAGCTGTTTTTT
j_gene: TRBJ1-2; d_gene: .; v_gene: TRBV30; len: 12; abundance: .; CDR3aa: CAWSVIRYGYTF; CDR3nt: TGTGCCTGGAGTGTAATTCGATATGGCTACACCTTC
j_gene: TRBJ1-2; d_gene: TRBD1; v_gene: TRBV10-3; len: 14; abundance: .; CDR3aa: CAIKDRADDYGYTF; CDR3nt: TGTGCCATCAAGGACAGGGCAGACGACTATGGCTACACCTTC
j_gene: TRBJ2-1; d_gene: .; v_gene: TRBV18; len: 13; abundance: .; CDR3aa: CASSRGSYNEQFF; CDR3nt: TGTGCCAGCTCACGGGGCTCCTACAATGAGCAGTTCTTC
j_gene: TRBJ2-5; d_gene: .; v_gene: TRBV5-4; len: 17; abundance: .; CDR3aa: CASSLGVGRAEQETQYF; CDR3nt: TGTGCCAGCAGCTTGGGGGTTGGACGAGCGGAGCAAGAGACCCAGTACTTC
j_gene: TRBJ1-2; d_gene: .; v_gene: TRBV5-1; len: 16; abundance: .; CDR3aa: CASSQGTLGSLSGYTF; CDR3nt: TGCGCCAGCAGCCAGGGGACCTTGGGGTCGTTAAGTGGCTACACCTTC
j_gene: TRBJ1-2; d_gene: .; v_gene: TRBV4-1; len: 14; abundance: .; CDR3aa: CASSQERAQGGYTF; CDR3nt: TGCGCCAGCAGCCAAGAGAGGGCTCAGGGTGGCTACACCTTC
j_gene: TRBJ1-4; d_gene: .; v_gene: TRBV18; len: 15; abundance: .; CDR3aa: CASSGSVNLNEKLFF; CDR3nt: TGTGCCAGCTCTGGCTCGGTGAATCTTAATGAAAAACTGTTTTTT
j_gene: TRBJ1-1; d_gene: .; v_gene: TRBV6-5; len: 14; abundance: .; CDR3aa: CASSSPQGGTEAFF; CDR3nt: TGTGCCAGCAGTTCGCCCCAGGGAGGAACTGAAGCTTTCTTT
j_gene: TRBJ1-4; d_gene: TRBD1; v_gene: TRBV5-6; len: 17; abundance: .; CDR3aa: CASSLAGQGPFVFPSDF; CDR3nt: TGTGCCAGCAGCTTGGCAGGACAGGGCCCGTTCGTTTTCCCGTCCGACTTT
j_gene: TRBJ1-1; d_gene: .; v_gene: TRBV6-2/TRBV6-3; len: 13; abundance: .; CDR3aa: CASSYPGRTEAFF; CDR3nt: TGTGCCAGCAGTTACCCCGGGCGAACTGAAGCTTTCTTT
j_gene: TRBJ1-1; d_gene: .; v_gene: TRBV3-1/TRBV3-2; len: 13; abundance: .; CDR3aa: CASSNTEGTEAFF; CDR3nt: TGTGCCAGCAGCAACACCGAGGGCACTGAAGCTTTCTTT